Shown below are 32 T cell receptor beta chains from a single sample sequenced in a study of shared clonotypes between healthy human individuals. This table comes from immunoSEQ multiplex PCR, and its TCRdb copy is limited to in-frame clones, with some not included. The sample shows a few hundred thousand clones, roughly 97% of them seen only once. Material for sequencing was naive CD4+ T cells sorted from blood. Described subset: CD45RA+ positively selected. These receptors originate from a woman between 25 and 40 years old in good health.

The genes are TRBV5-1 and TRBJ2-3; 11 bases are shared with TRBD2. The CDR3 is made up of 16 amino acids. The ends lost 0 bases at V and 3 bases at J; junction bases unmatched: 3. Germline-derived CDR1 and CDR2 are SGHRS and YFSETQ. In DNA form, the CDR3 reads TGCGCCAGCAGCTTGGCGACTAGCGGGAATACAGATACGCAGTATTTT. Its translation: CASSLATSGNTDTQYF.

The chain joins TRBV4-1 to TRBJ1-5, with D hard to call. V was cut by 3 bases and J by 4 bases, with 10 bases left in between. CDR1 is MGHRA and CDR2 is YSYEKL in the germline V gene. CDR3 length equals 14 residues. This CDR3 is CASSQYMGNQPQHF. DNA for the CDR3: TGCGCCAGCAGCCAGTACATGGGAAATCAGCCCCAGCATTTT.

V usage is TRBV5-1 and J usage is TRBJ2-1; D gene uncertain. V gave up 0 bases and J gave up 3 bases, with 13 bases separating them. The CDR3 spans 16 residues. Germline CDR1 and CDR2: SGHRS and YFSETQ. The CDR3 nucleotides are TGCGCCAGCAGCTTGGGGGTAGCAGTTCGCTACAATGAGCAGTTCTTC. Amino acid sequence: CASSLGVAVRYNEQFF.

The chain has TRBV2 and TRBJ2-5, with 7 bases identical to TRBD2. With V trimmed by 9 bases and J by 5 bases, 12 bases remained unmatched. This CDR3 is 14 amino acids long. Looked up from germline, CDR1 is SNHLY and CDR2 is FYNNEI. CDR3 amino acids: CASHLSGAGETQYF. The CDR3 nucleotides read TGTGCCAGTCACCTCAGCGGAGCGGGGGAGACCCAGTACTTC.

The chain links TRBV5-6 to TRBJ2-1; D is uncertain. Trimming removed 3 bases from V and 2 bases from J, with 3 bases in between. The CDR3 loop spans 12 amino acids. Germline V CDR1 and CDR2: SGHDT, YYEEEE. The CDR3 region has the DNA TGTGCCAGCAGCTATCCCTACAATGAGCAGTTCTTC. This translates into CASSYPYNEQFF.

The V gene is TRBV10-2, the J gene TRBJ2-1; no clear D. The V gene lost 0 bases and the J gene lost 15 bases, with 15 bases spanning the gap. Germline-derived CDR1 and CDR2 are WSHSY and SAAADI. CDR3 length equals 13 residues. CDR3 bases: TGCGCCAGCAGTGAGTCGACCCTTATCCACCCGTTCTTC. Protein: CASSESTLIHPFF.

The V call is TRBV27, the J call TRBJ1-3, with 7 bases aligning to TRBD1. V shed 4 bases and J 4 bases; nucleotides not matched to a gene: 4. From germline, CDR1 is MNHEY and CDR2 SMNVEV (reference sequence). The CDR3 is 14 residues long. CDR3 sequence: CASSSGTEGNTIYF. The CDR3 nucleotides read TGTGCCAGCAGTTCCGGGACAGAGGGAAACACCATATATTTT.

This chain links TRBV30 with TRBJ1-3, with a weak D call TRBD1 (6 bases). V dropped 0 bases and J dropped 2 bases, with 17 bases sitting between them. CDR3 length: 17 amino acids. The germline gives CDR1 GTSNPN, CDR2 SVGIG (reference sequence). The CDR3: CAWSVRLGGAAGNTIYF. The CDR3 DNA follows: TGTGCCTGGAGTGTACGATTAGGGGGGGCTGCTGGAAACACCATATATTTT.

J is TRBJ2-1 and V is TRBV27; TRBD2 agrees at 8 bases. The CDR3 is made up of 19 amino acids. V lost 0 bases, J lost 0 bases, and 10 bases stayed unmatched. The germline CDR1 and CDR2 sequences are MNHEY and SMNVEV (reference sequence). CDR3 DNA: TGTGCCAGCAGTTTATCCCCACTAGCGGCAACTAGCTCCTACAATGAGCAGTTCTTC. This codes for CASSLSPLAATSSYNEQFF.

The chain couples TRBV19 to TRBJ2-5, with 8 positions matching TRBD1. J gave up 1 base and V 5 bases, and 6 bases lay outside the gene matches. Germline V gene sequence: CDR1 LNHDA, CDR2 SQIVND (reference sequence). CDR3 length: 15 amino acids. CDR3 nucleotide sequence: TGTGCCAGTAGTCTACAGGGGGTAGCCCAAGAGACCCAGTACTTC. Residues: CASSLQGVAQETQYF.

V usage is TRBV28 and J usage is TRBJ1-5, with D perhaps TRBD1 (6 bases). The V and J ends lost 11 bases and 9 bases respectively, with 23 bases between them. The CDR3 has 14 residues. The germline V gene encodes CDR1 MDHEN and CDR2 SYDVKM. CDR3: CASEGGGLGGPQHF. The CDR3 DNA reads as TGTGCCTCGGAAGGGGGGGGCCTGGGTGGGCCCCAGCATTTT.

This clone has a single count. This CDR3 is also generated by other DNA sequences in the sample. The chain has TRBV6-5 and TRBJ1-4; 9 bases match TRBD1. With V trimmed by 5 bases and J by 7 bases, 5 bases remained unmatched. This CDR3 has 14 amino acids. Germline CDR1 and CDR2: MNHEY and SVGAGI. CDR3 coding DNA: TGTGCCAGCAGTCCGGGACAGGGAGGTGAAAAACTGTTTTTT. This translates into CASSPGQGGEKLFF.

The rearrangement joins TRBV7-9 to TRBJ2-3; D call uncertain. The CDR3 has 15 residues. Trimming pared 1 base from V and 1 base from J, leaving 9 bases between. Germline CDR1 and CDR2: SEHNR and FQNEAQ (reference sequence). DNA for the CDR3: TGTGCCAGCAGCTTAGAGGGCAGGCGCACAGATACGCAGTATTTT. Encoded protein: CASSLEGRRTDTQYF.

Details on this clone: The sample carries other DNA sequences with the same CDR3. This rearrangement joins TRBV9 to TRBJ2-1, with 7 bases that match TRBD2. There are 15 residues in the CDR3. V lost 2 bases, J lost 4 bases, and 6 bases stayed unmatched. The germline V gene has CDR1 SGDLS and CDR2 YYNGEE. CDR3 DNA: TGTGCCAGCAGCGTCGGGCTAGCGGAATACAATGAGCAGTTCTTC. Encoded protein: CASSVGLAEYNEQFF. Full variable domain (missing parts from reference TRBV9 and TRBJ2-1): DSGVTQTPKHLITATGQRVTLRCSPRSGDLSVYWYQQSLDQGLQFLIQYYNGEERAKGNILERFSAQQFPDLHSELNLSSLELGDSALYFCASSVGLAEYNEQFFGPGTRLTVL.

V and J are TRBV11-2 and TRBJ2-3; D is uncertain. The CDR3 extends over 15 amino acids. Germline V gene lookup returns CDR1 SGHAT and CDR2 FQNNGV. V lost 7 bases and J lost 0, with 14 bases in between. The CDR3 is CASTSVLGSTDTQYF. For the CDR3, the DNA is TGTGCCAGCACCTCAGTGCTGGGGAGCACAGATACGCAGTATTTT.

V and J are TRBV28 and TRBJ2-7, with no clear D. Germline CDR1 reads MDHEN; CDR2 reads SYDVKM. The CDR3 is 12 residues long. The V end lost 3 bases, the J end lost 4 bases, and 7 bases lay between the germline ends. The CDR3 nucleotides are TGTGCCAGCAGTTTGACGAGGTACGAGCAGTACTTC. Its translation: CASSLTRYEQYF. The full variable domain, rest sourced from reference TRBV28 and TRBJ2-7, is DVKVTQSSRYLVKRTGEKVFLECVQDMDHENMFWYRQDPGLGLRLIYFSYDVKMKEKGDIPEGYSVSREKKERFSLILESASTNQTSMYLCASSLTRYEQYFGPGTRLTVT.

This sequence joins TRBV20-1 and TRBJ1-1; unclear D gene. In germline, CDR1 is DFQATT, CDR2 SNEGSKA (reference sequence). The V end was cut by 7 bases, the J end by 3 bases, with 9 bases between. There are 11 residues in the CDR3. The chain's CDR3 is CSVRRDTEAFF. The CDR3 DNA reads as TGCAGTGTCCGAAGGGACACTGAAGCTTTCTTT.

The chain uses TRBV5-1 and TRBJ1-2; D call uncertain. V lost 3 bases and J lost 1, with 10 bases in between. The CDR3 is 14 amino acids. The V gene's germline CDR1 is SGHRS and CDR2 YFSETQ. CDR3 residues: CASSSGSGNYGYTF. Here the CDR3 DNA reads TGCGCCAGCAGCTCGGGAAGCGGTAACTATGGCTACACCTTC. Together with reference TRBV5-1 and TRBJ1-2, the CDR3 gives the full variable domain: KAGVTQTPRYLIKTRGQQVTLSCSPISGHRSVSWYQQTPGQGLQFLFEYFSETQRNKGNFPGRFSGRQFSNSRSEMNVSTLELGDSALYLCASSSGSGNYGYTFGSGTRLTVV.

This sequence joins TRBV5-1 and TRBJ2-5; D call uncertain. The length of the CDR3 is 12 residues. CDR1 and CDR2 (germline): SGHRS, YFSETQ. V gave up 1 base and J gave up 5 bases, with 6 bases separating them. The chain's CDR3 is CASSLNGETQYF. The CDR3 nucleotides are TGCGCCAGCAGCTTGAACGGGGAGACCCAGTACTTC.

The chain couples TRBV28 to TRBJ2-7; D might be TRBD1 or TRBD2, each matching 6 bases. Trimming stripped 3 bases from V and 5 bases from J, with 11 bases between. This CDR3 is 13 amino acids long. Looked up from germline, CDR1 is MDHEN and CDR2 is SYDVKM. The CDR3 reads CASSFGGRNEQYF. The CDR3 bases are TGTGCCAGCAGTTTTGGGGGGCGGAACGAGCAGTACTTC.

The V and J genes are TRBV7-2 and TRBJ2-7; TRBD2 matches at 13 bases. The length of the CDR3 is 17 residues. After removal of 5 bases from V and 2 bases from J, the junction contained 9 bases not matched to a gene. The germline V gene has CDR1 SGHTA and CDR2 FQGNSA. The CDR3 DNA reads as TGTGCCAGCAGCACCGACGGACTAGCGGGAGACACCTACGAGCAGTACTTC. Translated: CASSTDGLAGDTYEQYF.

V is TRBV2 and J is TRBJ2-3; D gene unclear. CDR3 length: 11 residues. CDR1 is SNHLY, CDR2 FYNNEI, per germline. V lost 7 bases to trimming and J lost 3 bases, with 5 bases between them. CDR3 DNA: TGTGCCAGCACATGGACAGATACGCAGTATTTT. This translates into CASTWTDTQYF. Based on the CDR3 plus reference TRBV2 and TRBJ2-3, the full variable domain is EPEVTQTPSHQVTQMGQEVILRCVPISNHLYFYWYRQILGQKVEFLVSFYNNEISEKSEIFDDQFSVERPDGSNFTLKIRSTKLEDSAMYFCASTWTDTQYFGPGTRLTVL.

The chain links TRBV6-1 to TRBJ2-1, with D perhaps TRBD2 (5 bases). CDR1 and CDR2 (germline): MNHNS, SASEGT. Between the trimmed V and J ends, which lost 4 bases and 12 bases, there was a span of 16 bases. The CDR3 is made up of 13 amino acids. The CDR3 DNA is TGTGCCAGCAGTGTCTCCGGGAATCCAGGGCAGTTCTTC. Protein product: CASSVSGNPGQFF.

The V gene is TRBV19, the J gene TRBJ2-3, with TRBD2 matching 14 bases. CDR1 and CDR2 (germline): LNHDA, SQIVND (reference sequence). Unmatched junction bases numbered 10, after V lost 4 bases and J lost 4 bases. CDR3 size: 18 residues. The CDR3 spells CASSRYPGLAGVADTQYF. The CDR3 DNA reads TGTGCCAGTAGTAGATATCCGGGACTAGCGGGAGTAGCAGATACGCAGTATTTT.

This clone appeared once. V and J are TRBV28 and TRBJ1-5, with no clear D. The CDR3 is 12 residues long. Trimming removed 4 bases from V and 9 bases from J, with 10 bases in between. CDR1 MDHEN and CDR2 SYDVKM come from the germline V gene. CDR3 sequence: CASSSVMLPQHF. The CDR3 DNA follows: TGTGCCAGCAGTTCAGTCATGCTGCCCCAGCATTTT.

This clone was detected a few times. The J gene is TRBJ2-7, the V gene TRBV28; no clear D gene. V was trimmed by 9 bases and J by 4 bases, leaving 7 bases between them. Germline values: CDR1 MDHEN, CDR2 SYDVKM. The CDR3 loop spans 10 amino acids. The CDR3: CASPAYEQYF. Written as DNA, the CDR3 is TGTGCCAGTCCAGCGTACGAGCAGTACTTC.

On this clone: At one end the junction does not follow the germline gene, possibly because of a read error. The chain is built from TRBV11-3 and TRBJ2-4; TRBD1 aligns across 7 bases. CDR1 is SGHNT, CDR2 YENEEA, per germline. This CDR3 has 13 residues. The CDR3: CASSIDRDDIQYF. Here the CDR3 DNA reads TGTGCCAGCAGCATAGACAGGGATGACATTCAGTACTTC.

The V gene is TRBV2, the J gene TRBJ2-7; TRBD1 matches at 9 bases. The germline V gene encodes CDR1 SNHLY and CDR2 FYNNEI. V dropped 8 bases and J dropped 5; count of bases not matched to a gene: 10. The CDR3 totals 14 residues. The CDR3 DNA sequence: TGTGCCAGCGGGAGGCGGACAGGGGAAAACGAGCAGTACTTC. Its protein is CASGRRTGENEQYF.

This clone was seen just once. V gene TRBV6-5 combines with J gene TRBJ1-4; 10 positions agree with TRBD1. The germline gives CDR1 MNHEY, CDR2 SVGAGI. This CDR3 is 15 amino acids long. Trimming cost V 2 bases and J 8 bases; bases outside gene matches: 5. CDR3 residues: CASSYDRGRGEKLFF. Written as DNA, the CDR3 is TGTGCCAGCAGTTACGACAGGGGGCGCGGAGAAAAACTGTTTTTT.

CDR3 region: CASSPGGDYNEQFF. In nucleotides, the CDR3 is TGTGCCAGCAGCCCAGGGGGGGACTACAATGAGCAGTTCTTC. The V and J genes are TRBV9 and TRBJ2-1, with D possibly called TRBD1 or TRBD2 (7 bases each). Deletions cut 4 bases from V and 3 bases from J, with 11 bases between. The CDR3 totals 14 residues. From germline, CDR1 is SGDLS and CDR2 YYNGEE. Using reference TRBV9 and TRBJ2-1 for the parts outside the CDR3, the full variable domain is DSGVTQTPKHLITATGQRVTLRCSPRSGDLSVYWYQQSLDQGLQFLIQYYNGEERAKGNILERFSAQQFPDLHSELNLSSLELGDSALYFCASSPGGDYNEQFFGPGTRLTVL.

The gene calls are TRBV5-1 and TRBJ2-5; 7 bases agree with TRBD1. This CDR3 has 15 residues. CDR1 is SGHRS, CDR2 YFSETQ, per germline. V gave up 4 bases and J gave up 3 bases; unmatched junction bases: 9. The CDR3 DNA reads TGCGCCAGCAGCATAGGGACAGTCGGGGAAGAGACCCAGTACTTC. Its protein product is CASSIGTVGEETQYF.

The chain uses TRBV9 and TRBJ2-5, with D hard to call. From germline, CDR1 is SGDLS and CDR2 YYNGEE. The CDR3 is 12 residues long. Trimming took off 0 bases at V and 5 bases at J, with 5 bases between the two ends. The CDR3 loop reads CASSVGVETQYF. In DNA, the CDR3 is TGTGCCAGCAGCGTAGGCGTGGAGACCCAGTACTTC. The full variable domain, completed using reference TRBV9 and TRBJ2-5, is DSGVTQTPKHLITATGQRVTLRCSPRSGDLSVYWYQQSLDQGLQFLIQYYNGEERAKGNILERFSAQQFPDLHSELNLSSLELGDSALYFCASSVGVETQYFGPGTRLLVL.